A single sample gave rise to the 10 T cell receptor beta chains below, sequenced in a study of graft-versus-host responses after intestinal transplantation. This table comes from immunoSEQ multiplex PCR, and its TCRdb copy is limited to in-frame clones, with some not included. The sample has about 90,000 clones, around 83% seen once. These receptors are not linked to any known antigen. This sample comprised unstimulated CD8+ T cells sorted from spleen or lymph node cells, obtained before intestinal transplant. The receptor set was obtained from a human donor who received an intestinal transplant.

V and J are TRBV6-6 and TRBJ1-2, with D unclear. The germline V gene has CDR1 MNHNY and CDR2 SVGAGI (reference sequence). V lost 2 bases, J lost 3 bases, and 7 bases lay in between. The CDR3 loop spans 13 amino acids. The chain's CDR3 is CASSYREDYGYTF. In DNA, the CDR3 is TGTGCCAGCAGTTACAGGGAGGACTATGGCTACACCTTC.

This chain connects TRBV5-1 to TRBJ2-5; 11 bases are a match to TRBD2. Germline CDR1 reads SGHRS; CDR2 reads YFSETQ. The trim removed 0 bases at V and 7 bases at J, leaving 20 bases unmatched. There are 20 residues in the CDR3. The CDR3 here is CASSLVPVAGGPGFVATQYF. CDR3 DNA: TGCGCCAGCAGCTTGGTCCCCGTAGCGGGGGGGCCGGGGTTTGTGGCGACCCAGTACTTC.

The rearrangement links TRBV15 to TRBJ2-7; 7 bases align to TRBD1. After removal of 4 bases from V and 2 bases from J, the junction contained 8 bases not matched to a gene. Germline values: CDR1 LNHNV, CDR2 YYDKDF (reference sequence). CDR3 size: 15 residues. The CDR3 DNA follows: TGTGCCACCAGCATCGGGACAGTCGGAGCCTACGAGCAGTACTTC. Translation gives CATSIGTVGAYEQYF.

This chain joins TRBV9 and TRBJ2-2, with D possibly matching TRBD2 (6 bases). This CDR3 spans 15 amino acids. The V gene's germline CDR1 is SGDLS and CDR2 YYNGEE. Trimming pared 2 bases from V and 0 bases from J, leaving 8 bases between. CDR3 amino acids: CASSVSGSNTGELFF. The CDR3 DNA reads TGTGCCAGCAGCGTCAGCGGGTCGAACACCGGGGAGCTGTTTTTT.

CDR3 loop: CASSESPTGSSYEQYF. The CDR3 region has the DNA TGTGCCAGCAGTGAGAGTCCTACGGGGAGCTCCTACGAGCAGTACTTC. V and J are TRBV6-4 and TRBJ2-7, with a tentative D call TRBD2 (5 bases). Germline loops: CDR1 MRHNA, CDR2 SNTAGT. The CDR3 totals 16 residues. The ends were cut back, 3 bases at V and 0 bases at J, with 15 bases in the middle.

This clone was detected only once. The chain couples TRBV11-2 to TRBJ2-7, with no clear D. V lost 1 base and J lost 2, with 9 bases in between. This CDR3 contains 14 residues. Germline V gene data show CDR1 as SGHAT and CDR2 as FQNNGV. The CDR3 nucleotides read TGTGCCAGCAGCTTAGTCAGGAGACCCTACGAGCAGTACTTC. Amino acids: CASSLVRRPYEQYF.

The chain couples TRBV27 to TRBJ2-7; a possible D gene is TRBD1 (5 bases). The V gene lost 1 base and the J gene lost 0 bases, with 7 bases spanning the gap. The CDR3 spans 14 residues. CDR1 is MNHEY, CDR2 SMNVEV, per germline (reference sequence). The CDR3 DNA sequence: TGTGCCAGCAGTTTATACAGGTTCTCCTACGAGCAGTACTTC. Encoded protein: CASSLYRFSYEQYF.

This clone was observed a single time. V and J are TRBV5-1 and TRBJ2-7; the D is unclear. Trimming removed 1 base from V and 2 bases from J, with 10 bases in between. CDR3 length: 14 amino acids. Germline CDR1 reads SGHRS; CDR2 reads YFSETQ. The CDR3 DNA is TGCGCCAGCAGCTTGATAGAGAAACCCTACGAGCAGTACTTC. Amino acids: CASSLIEKPYEQYF.

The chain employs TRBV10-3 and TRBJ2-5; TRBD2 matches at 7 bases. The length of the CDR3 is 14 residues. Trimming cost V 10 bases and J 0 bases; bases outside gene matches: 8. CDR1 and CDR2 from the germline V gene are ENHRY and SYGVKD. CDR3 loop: CATGPLADQETQYF. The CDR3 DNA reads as TGTGCCACCGGACCTCTAGCGGACCAAGAGACCCAGTACTTC.

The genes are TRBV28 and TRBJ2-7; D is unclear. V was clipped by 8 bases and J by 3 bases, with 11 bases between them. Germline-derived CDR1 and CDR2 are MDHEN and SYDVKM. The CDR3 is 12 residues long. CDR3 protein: CASGFGFYEQYF. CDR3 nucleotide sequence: TGTGCCAGCGGATTCGGTTTCTACGAGCAGTACTTC.